This entry lists 26 T cell receptor beta chains sequenced from one sample in a study of cytomegalovirus exposure and HLA in healthy donors. PCR primers comprised 60 Vbeta and 13 Jbeta primers. The data were produced by immunoSEQ multiplex PCR, yet TCRdb's version contains in-frame clones alone and is incomplete. This sample yields roughly 150,000 clones, of which about 74% are seen a single time; 3.1% belongs to the top ten. The sequenced sample was PBMCs. The receptor source for this set is a male donor in good health and CMV-seronegative.

The chain is built from TRBV14 and TRBJ2-7; 11 bases match TRBD2. The CDR3 extends over 15 amino acids. With V trimmed by 1 base and J by 4 bases, 3 bases remained unmatched. Germline CDR1 is SGHDN and CDR2 is FVKESK. CDR3 in DNA: TGTGCCAGCAGCCAAGGACTAGCGGGACGATACGAGCAGTACTTC. Its translation: CASSQGLAGRYEQYF.

This chain uses TRBV2 with TRBJ2-2, with D possibly matching TRBD1 (5 bases). Trimming cost V 2 bases and J 2 bases, with 9 bases left between them. The CDR3 consists of 15 residues. The germline V gene encodes CDR1 SNHLY and CDR2 FYNNEI. CDR3: CASSEMTVNTGELFF. CDR3 nucleotides: TGTGCCAGCAGTGAAATGACAGTCAACACCGGGGAGCTGTTTTTT.

This clone has just a few counts. The J gene is TRBJ2-5, the V gene TRBV30, with D tentatively TRBD2 (7 bases). Germline CDR1 GTSNPN, CDR2 SVGIG (reference sequence). CDR3 size: 13 residues. The V and J ends lost 1 base and 4 bases respectively, with 10 bases between them. In DNA form, the CDR3 reads TGTGCCTGGAGTGGGGGGGGCAGAGAGACCCAGTACTTC. Translation gives CAWSGGGRETQYF.

This clone appeared a single time. The V call is TRBV30, the J call TRBJ1-5; D not resolved. Between the trimmed V and J ends, which lost 3 bases and 3 bases, there was a span of 9 bases. The CDR3 loop spans 13 amino acids. Germline V gene data show CDR1 as GTSNPN and CDR2 as SVGIG (reference sequence). CDR3 in amino acids: CAWSSEYNQPQHF. CDR3 bases: TGTGCCTGGAGCTCAGAATACAATCAGCCCCAGCATTTT.

The chain joins TRBV5-1 to TRBJ2-7; D uncertain. Germline V gives CDR1 SGHRS, CDR2 YFSETQ. Between the trimmed V and J ends, which lost 0 bases and 4 bases, there was a span of 8 bases. CDR3 length: 13 residues. The DNA of the CDR3 is TGCGCCAGCAGCTTGGACAGTTTATACGAGCAGTACTTC. Its protein is CASSLDSLYEQYF.

A few counts support this clone. The chain couples TRBV15 to TRBJ1-2; weak D call: TRBD1 (5 bases). Per germline, CDR1 LNHNV and CDR2 YYDKDF (reference sequence). Trimming left V 0 bases short and J 6 bases short, with 11 bases between. There are 14 residues in the CDR3. The CDR3 loop reads CATSRDYRPDGYTF. The CDR3 DNA sequence: TGTGCCACCAGCAGAGATTACAGGCCCGATGGCTACACCTTC. Full variable domain (outside the CDR3, taken from reference TRBV15 and TRBJ1-2): DAMVIQNPRYQVTQFGKPVTLSCSQTLNHNVMYWYQQKSSQAPKLLFHYYDKDFNNEADTPDNFQSRRPNTSFCFLDIRSPGLGDTAMYLCATSRDYRPDGYTFGSGTRLTVV.

This chain connects TRBV27 to TRBJ2-7, with 7 bases fitting TRBD2. CDR1 MNHEY and CDR2 SMNVEV come from the germline V gene (reference sequence). With V trimmed by 4 bases and J by 5 bases, 11 bases remained unmatched. This CDR3 has 15 amino acids. The CDR3 nucleotides read TGTGCCAGCAGTTCTTGGCGGGAGAGCGATAACGAGCAGTACTTC. Residues: CASSSWRESDNEQYF.

V and J are TRBV5-1 and TRBJ1-5, with TRBD1 as a possible D gene (6 bases). The length of the CDR3 is 15 residues. The germline V gene encodes CDR1 SGHRS and CDR2 YFSETQ. Trimming took off 0 bases at V and 7 bases at J, with 14 bases between the two ends. The CDR3 nucleotides read TGCGCCAGCAGCTTGGAGGGGGAGAGGATGCAGCCCCAGCATTTT. It encodes CASSLEGERMQPQHF.

CDR3 sequence reads: CASSPLDSYEQYF. The CDR3 bases are TGTGCCAGTAGTCCCCTAGACAGCTACGAGCAGTACTTC. J is TRBJ2-7 and V is TRBV19; tentatively, D is TRBD1 (5 bases). Trimming cost V 5 bases and J 3 bases, with 11 bases left between them. Germline CDR1 and CDR2: LNHDA and SQIVND (reference sequence). The CDR3 contains 13 residues.

The V and J genes are TRBV5-1 and TRBJ2-7, with 8 bases identical to TRBD2. Unmatched junction bases numbered 6, after V lost 4 bases and J lost 3 bases. The germline V gene encodes CDR1 SGHRS and CDR2 YFSETQ. The CDR3 loop spans 14 amino acids. The CDR3 DNA reads as TGCGCCAGCAGCGGGAGCGGGAGAAACTACGAGCAGTACTTC. Encoded protein: CASSGSGRNYEQYF. Combining the CDR3 with reference TRBV5-1 and TRBJ2-7 gives the whole variable domain KAGVTQTPRYLIKTRGQQVTLSCSPISGHRSVSWYQQTPGQGLQFLFEYFSETQRNKGNFPGRFSGRQFSNSRSEMNVSTLELGDSALYLCASSGSGRNYEQYFGPGTRLTVT.

This clone was seen a few times. The rearrangement uses TRBV7-2 and TRBJ2-3; no clear D. The ends were cut back, 2 bases at V and 3 bases at J, with 3 bases in the middle. CDR3 size: 12 residues. CDR1 is SGHTA, CDR2 FQGNSA, per germline. The CDR3 bases are TGTGCCAGCAGCTTATATACAGATACGCAGTATTTT. It specifies CASSLYTDTQYF.

J is TRBJ1-4 and V is TRBV7-2; D is possibly TRBD1 (6 bases). The germline CDR1 and CDR2 sequences are SGHTA and FQGNSA. The V and J ends lost 2 bases and 5 bases respectively, with 9 bases between them. The CDR3 has 14 residues. Written as DNA, the CDR3 is TGTGCCAGCAGCTTAAGGGGGGGAAATGAAAAACTGTTTTTT. It yields the protein CASSLRGGNEKLFF.

The rearrangement joins TRBV27 to TRBJ1-6, with TRBD1 matching 7 bases. The V and J ends lost 6 bases and 7 bases, in that order; junction bases with no gene match: 6. This CDR3 comprises 14 residues. From germline, CDR1 is MNHEY and CDR2 SMNVEV (reference sequence). The CDR3 DNA reads as TGTGCCAGCAGGGGTGGGACAGAAAATTCACCCCTCCACTTT. Translation gives CASRGGTENSPLHF.

This rearrangement joins TRBV5-1 to TRBJ2-3; 7 bases align to TRBD2. The CDR3 loop spans 17 amino acids. Trimming cost V 0 bases and J 2 bases; bases outside gene matches: 9. CDR1 is SGHRS and CDR2 is YFSETQ in the germline V gene. CDR3 loop: CASSLGLAAFSTDTQYF. In DNA form, the CDR3 reads TGCGCCAGCAGCTTGGGCCTAGCGGCCTTCTCCACAGATACGCAGTATTTT.

The chain couples TRBV10-3 to TRBJ1-1; 10 bases are shared with TRBD1. Germline CDR1 ENHRY, CDR2 SYGVKD. The V gene end was trimmed by 4 bases and the J gene end by 5 bases; junction bases not matched to a gene: 4. This CDR3 spans 14 amino acids. The CDR3 DNA sequence: TGTGCCATCAGTGGGGACAGGGGAACGACTGAAGCTTTCTTT. It yields the protein CAISGDRGTTEAFF.

V gene TRBV13 combines with J gene TRBJ2-7, with 7 bases identical to TRBD1. CDR1 and CDR2 (germline): PRHDT, FYEKMQ (reference sequence). Unmatched junction bases numbered 9, after V lost 5 bases and J lost 5 bases. There are 14 residues in the CDR3. The CDR3 bases are TGTGCCAGCAGCGCCTGGGACAGCTTTAACGAGCAGTACTTC. This gives the protein CASSAWDSFNEQYF.

V is TRBV28 and J is TRBJ2-7; 9 bases align to TRBD2. From germline, CDR1 is MDHEN and CDR2 SYDVKM. After removal of 6 bases from V and 1 base from J, the junction contained 10 bases not matched to a gene. The CDR3 has 16 residues. The CDR3 loop reads CASSRAASGVSYEQYF. CDR3 in DNA: TGTGCCAGCAGCCGGGCGGCTAGCGGGGTGTCCTACGAGCAGTACTTC. Full variable domain (outside the CDR3, taken from reference TRBV28 and TRBJ2-7): DVKVTQSSRYLVKRTGEKVFLECVQDMDHENMFWYRQDPGLGLRLIYFSYDVKMKEKGDIPEGYSVSREKKERFSLILESASTNQTSMYLCASSRAASGVSYEQYFGPGTRLTVT.

The chain employs TRBV5-1 and TRBJ2-3; the D gene is possibly TRBD2 (6 bases). V was pared by 0 bases and J by 6 bases, with 20 bases between. The length of the CDR3 is 17 residues. Germline lookup yields CDR1 SGHRS and CDR2 YFSETQ. DNA for the CDR3: TGCGCCAGCAGCTTGGCGGGGGACGGGACCAATTCGGATACGCAGTATTTT. Protein sequence: CASSLAGDGTNSDTQYF.

The chain combines TRBV11-1 with TRBJ1-1; unclear D gene. The CDR3 has 13 amino acids. Trimming removed 5 bases from V and 1 base from J, with 8 bases in between. From germline, CDR1 is SGHAT and CDR2 FQDESV (reference sequence). In DNA form, the CDR3 reads TGTGCCAGCAGCCAGAGACAGAACACTGAAGCTTTCTTT. Amino acids: CASSQRQNTEAFF.

The rearrangement uses TRBV5-8 and TRBJ1-2; 9 bases agree with TRBD1. Germline CDR1 is SGHTS and CDR2 is YDEGEE. The junction had 10 bases not matched to a gene; V was cut back by 4 bases and J by 6 bases. The CDR3 length is 15 residues. The CDR3, as DNA: TGTGCCAGCAGCCAGGACAGGGGAGGGTTCAATGGCTACACCTTC. Translating it yields CASSQDRGGFNGYTF.

V gene TRBV19 combines with J gene TRBJ1-1, with unresolved D. This CDR3 comprises 12 residues. Per the germline V gene, CDR1 is LNHDA and CDR2 is SQIVND (reference sequence). The DNA of the CDR3 is TGTGCGCCGAACAGTAACTGCACTGAAGCTTTCTTT. Translating it yields CAPNSNCTEAFF.

The chain combines TRBV5-1 with TRBJ2-3, with unresolved D. CDR1 is SGHRS, CDR2 YFSETQ, per germline. The V end lost 1 base, the J end lost 0 bases, and 6 bases lay between the germline ends. The CDR3 is made up of 14 amino acids. The CDR3 sequence: CASSLQSSTDTQYF. CDR3 DNA: TGCGCCAGCAGCTTGCAGTCTAGCACAGATACGCAGTATTTT.

The rearrangement links TRBV28 to TRBJ2-3; 13 nucleotides agree with TRBD2. Germline V lookup: CDR1 MDHEN, CDR2 SYDVKM. V lost 6 bases and J lost 2; bases outside the gene matches: 5. This CDR3 has 16 residues. The chain's CDR3 is CASSTGLAGATDTQYF. CDR3 coding DNA: TGTGCCAGCAGCACTGGACTAGCGGGGGCCACAGATACGCAGTATTTT.

The gene calls are TRBV28 and TRBJ1-2; D perhaps matches TRBD1 (6 bases). V lost 5 bases and J 5 bases, leaving 15 bases between the germline ends. There are 14 residues in the CDR3. From germline, CDR1 is MDHEN and CDR2 SYDVKM. For the CDR3, the DNA is TGTGCCAGCAGTCCCTCAGGGGTAAGGTATGGCTACACCTTC. It yields the protein CASSPSGVRYGYTF.

The chain combines TRBV2 with TRBJ1-1; D gene unclear. Germline loops: CDR1 SNHLY, CDR2 FYNNEI. The CDR3 is made up of 12 amino acids. Trimming removed 5 bases at V and 4 bases at J, with 8 bases between. The CDR3 nucleotides are TGTGCCAGCAGTCTCTCCGTCACTGAAGCTTTCTTT. It translates to CASSLSVTEAFF.

The chain couples TRBV30 to TRBJ1-3; the D gene is possibly TRBD1 (5 bases). Deletions cut 4 bases from V and 4 bases from J, with 14 bases between. Per germline, CDR1 GTSNPN and CDR2 SVGIG (reference sequence). There are 14 residues in the CDR3. The CDR3 DNA reads as TGTGCCTGGAAAGGTACTAACAGGGGAAACACCATATATTTT. Amino acids: CAWKGTNRGNTIYF.